Presented here are 21 T cell receptor beta chains from one specimen sequenced in a study of CD8+ T cells in alopecia areata. Extracted RNA was reverse transcribed, and the resulting cDNA served as sequencing template. Data came from immunoSEQ multiplex PCR; TCRdb stores just in-frame clones and leaves some out. The data show 110,000 to 150,000 clones, approximately 50% seen once. This specimen was CD4+ T cells sorted from blood, taken at week 0. Receptors originate from a human donor with alopecia areata.

The V gene is TRBV30, the J gene TRBJ1-1; 9 bases agree with TRBD1. The CDR3 is 13 residues long. Per the germline V gene, CDR1 is GTSNPN and CDR2 is SVGIG (reference sequence). After removal of 4 bases from V and 4 bases from J, the junction contained 4 bases not matched to a gene. For the CDR3, the DNA is TGTGCCTGGAATGAGGGACAGGGCACTGAAGCTTTCTTT. Its translation is CAWNEGQGTEAFF.

The chain uses TRBV29-1 and TRBJ2-1; D gene uncertain. Per germline, CDR1 SQVTM and CDR2 ANQGSEA. CDR3 size: 14 residues. V dropped 6 bases and J dropped 6 bases, with 18 bases sitting between them. This chain's CDR3 is CSVLKRTLGNEQFF. The CDR3 coding sequence is TGCAGCGTCCTAAAAAGGACCTTAGGCAATGAGCAGTTCTTC.

About this clone: The junction shows a germline mismatch at one end, possibly a read error. The V and J genes are TRBV30 and TRBJ2-1; D remains unclear. This CDR3 is 13 amino acids long. CDR1 and CDR2 from the germline V gene are GTSNPN and SVGIG (reference sequence). In nucleotides, the CDR3 is TGTGCCTGCAGTGGAGAGGAGAACAATGAGCAGTTCTTC. Translation: CACSGEENNEQFF.

This chain uses TRBV30 with TRBJ1-5, with D tentatively TRBD1 (6 bases). Germline CDR1 reads GTSNPN; CDR2 reads SVGIG (reference sequence). V was shortened by 0 bases and J by 9 bases, with 18 bases between the two germline ends. CDR3 length: 15 amino acids. The DNA for the CDR3 is TGTGCCTGGAGTGTAGGTAGGACAGCGTCCCCGCCCCAGCATTTT. Translation gives CAWSVGRTASPPQHF. Using reference TRBV30 and TRBJ1-5 for the parts outside the CDR3, the full variable domain is SQTIHQWPATLVQPVGSPLSLECTVEGTSNPNLYWYRQAAGRGLQLLFYSVGIGQISSEVPQNLSASRPQDRQFILSSKKLLLSDSGFYLCAWSVGRTASPPQHFGDGTRLSIL.

This clone was recorded only once. J is TRBJ1-4 and V is TRBV6-5; D not resolved. V lost 10 bases and J 5 bases, leaving 11 bases between the germline ends. Looked up from germline, CDR1 is MNHEY and CDR2 is SVGAGI. CDR3 length: 12 amino acids. The CDR3 spells CATSPPNEKLFF. In DNA, the CDR3 is TGTGCCACCTCTCCGCCCAATGAAAAACTGTTTTTT.

This clone was seen only once. The chain recombines TRBV30 with TRBJ2-1, with 16 bases aligning to TRBD2. The CDR3 has 15 residues. V lost 2 bases and J lost 10; bases outside the gene matches: 5. The germline CDR1 and CDR2 sequences are GTSNPN and SVGIG (reference sequence). CDR3 sequence (DNA): TGTGCCTGGAGTCGTCGGGGACTAGCGGGAGGGGAGCAGTTCTTC. Translating it yields CAWSRRGLAGGEQFF. Combining the CDR3 with reference TRBV30 and TRBJ2-1 gives the whole variable domain SQTIHQWPATLVQPVGSPLSLECTVEGTSNPNLYWYRQAAGRGLQLLFYSVGIGQISSEVPQNLSASRPQDRQFILSSKKLLLSDSGFYLCAWSRRGLAGGEQFFGPGTRLTVL.

The rearrangement joins TRBV7-2 to TRBJ2-7, with D possibly matching TRBD1 (6 bases). This CDR3 spans 15 amino acids. CDR1 and CDR2 (germline): SGHTA, FQGNSA. Trimming stripped 2 bases from V and 0 bases from J, with 11 bases between. The CDR3 region is CASSLTTDSSYEQYF. The CDR3, as DNA: TGTGCCAGCAGCTTAACGACGGACAGCTCCTACGAGCAGTACTTC.

This clone was detected ten times or more. This sequence joins TRBV7-9 and TRBJ1-4, with TRBD1 matching over 7 bases. The V gene's germline CDR1 is SEHNR and CDR2 FQNEAQ (reference sequence). The CDR3 extends over 15 amino acids. Germline trimming cut 4 bases from V and 6 bases from J; bases unmatched to any gene: 8. CDR3 sequence reads: CASSSRGDGDEKLFF. In nucleotides, the CDR3 is TGTGCCAGCAGCTCCAGGGGGGACGGCGATGAAAAACTGTTTTTT.

This clone was seen just once. The rearrangement links TRBV9 to TRBJ1-2, with 7 bases fitting TRBD1. Losses at the gene ends were 4 bases for V and 4 bases for J; bases not matched to a gene: 7. CDR1 SGDLS and CDR2 YYNGEE come from the germline V gene. The CDR3 is 14 residues long. CDR3 bases: TGTGCCAGCAGCCCGGACAGGCGATCCTATGGCTACACCTTC. Translation gives CASSPDRRSYGYTF.

This clone was counted between two and nine times. The chain recombines TRBV30 with TRBJ2-3; possible D gene TRBD1, 6 bases. This CDR3 contains 15 residues. Germline CDR1 and CDR2: GTSNPN and SVGIG (reference sequence). V lost 3 bases, J lost 10 bases, and 23 bases lay in between. In DNA form, the CDR3 reads TGTGCCTGGAGGGTCAGGGGACAACCATTCGCTGCGCAGTATTTT. This gives the protein CAWRVRGQPFAAQYF.

This chain links TRBV5-1 with TRBJ2-5; 10 bases align to TRBD2. From germline, CDR1 is SGHRS and CDR2 YFSETQ. The ends lost 3 bases at V and 1 base at J; junction bases unmatched: 3. CDR3 length: 15 residues. In DNA, the CDR3 is TGCGCCAGCAGCTCACTAGCGGGGACCCAAGAGACCCAGTACTTC. As protein: CASSSLAGTQETQYF.

The rearrangement uses TRBV29-1 and TRBJ2-3, with a weak D call TRBD2 (6 bases). The germline V gene encodes CDR1 SQVTM and CDR2 ANQGSEA. V was shortened by 6 bases and J by 1 base, with 14 bases between the two germline ends. This CDR3 is built from 14 residues. CDR3 sequence: CSVWTGLGTDTQYF. The CDR3 DNA follows: TGCAGCGTCTGGACGGGACTTGGCACAGATACGCAGTATTTT.

This clone has a handful of counts. This chain connects TRBV7-6 to TRBJ2-3; 10 bases line up with TRBD2. The germline V gene has CDR1 SGHVS and CDR2 FNYEAQ. The CDR3 loop spans 15 amino acids. Losses at the gene ends were 5 bases for V and 6 bases for J; bases not matched to a gene: 8. CDR3 loop: CASSRPTSGTDTQYF. CDR3 nucleotide sequence: TGTGCCAGCAGCCGCCCTACTAGCGGGACCGATACGCAGTATTTT.

The chain couples TRBV29-1 to TRBJ2-1; TRBD2 agrees at 10 bases. Germline CDR1 SQVTM, CDR2 ANQGSEA. The V segment lost 3 bases and the J segment 0 bases; nucleotides outside the gene matches: 8. This CDR3 comprises 17 residues. The CDR3 spells CSVDWALAGPSYNEQFF. For the CDR3, the DNA is TGCAGCGTTGATTGGGCACTAGCGGGACCCTCCTACAATGAGCAGTTCTTC.

V gene TRBV30 combines with J gene TRBJ2-3, with a possible D match to TRBD1 (5 bases). Trimming took off 0 bases at V and 3 bases at J, with 10 bases between the two ends. Germline V gene sequence: CDR1 GTSNPN, CDR2 SVGIG (reference sequence). CDR3 size: 14 residues. Written as DNA, the CDR3 is TGTGCCTGGAGTGTAGGGGCCTATACAGATACGCAGTATTTT. It translates to CAWSVGAYTDTQYF.

This rearrangement joins TRBV5-6 to TRBJ1-2; the match to TRBD1 covers 9 bases. With V trimmed by 4 bases and J by 8 bases, 15 bases remained unmatched. CDR3 size: 16 residues. The germline V gene encodes CDR1 SGHDT and CDR2 YYEEEE. The CDR3: CASSGPSDRGFYGYTF. The CDR3 DNA follows: TGTGCCAGCAGCGGCCCTTCGGACAGGGGCTTCTACGGCTACACCTTC.

This clone was observed a few times. The chain couples TRBV6-5 to TRBJ2-5, with D unresolved. The CDR3 spans 14 residues. The ends were cut back, 2 bases at V and 2 bases at J, with 9 bases in the middle. Germline assignment: CDR1 MNHEY and CDR2 SVGAGI. This chain's CDR3 is CASSYGTEQETQYF. CDR3 DNA sequence: TGTGCCAGCAGTTACGGCACGGAACAAGAGACCCAGTACTTC.

The rearrangement joins TRBV4-2 to TRBJ1-3, with D hard to call. V dropped 3 bases and J dropped 0 bases, with 15 bases sitting between them. Germline CDR1 is LGHNA and CDR2 is YNFKEQ. The CDR3 is 17 amino acids. CDR3 coding DNA: TGTGCCAGCAGCCAGGATCCCTTTTTGGGCTCTGGAAACACCATATATTTT. This translates into CASSQDPFLGSGNTIYF.

The rearrangement joins TRBV18 to TRBJ2-1; 9 bases line up with TRBD2. The CDR3 has 15 residues. V lost 2 bases and J lost 9; bases outside the gene matches: 8. Germline V CDR1 and CDR2: KGHSH, LQKENI. The CDR3 here is CASSPSSGMVSEQFF. CDR3 nucleotide sequence: TGTGCCAGCTCACCATCTAGCGGGATGGTGAGTGAGCAGTTCTTC.

The V gene is TRBV7-2, the J gene TRBJ2-4; 7 bases fit TRBD2. Germline V lookup: CDR1 SGHTA, CDR2 FQGNSA. The length of the CDR3 is 15 residues. Losses at the gene ends were 2 bases for V and 5 bases for J; bases not matched to a gene: 6. This CDR3 is CASSLNAGVQNIQYF. The DNA for the CDR3 is TGTGCCAGCAGCTTAAATGCGGGAGTGCAAAACATTCAGTACTTC.

Within the sample, this clone is medium-sized. V and J are TRBV5-1 and TRBJ2-3; TRBD2 aligns across 11 bases. Germline assignment: CDR1 SGHRS and CDR2 YFSETQ. V gave up 4 bases and J gave up 2 bases; unmatched junction bases: 6. The CDR3 extends over 16 amino acids. This chain's CDR3 is CASSRQTSGDTDTQYF. CDR3 bases: TGCGCCAGCAGCCGCCAGACTAGCGGGGACACAGATACGCAGTATTTT.